In this sample, the clone carrying this T cell receptor beta chain turned up a few times. The authors ran a second PCR of 7 to 11 cycles using a sample-barcoded 5' primer and a J-beta primer mix. Tags on each cDNA molecule came from a template-switch adaptor with 12 random nucleotides. TCRdb redid the calling of the 5' RACE reads with MiXCR, one entry per CDR3 protein. The sample carries 600,000 to 1,000,000 distinct CDR3 sequences, more than 20% recorded once. This entry belongs to a study of blood T cells in healthy people across ages. Study in general: About one barcoded beta molecule per two T cells was the capture yield of template switching.

The germline CDR1 and CDR2 sequences are SGHRS and YFSETQ. The V gene end was trimmed by 4 bases and the J gene end by 4 bases; junction bases not matched to a gene: 8. The CDR3 spans 15 residues. These data were also filed under a second study, of T cells of mothers and their children. That source notes: Thymic selection shapes TCR recombination output in related pairs, and it does so similarly in unrelated pairs. Compared with unrelated pairs, related mother-child pairs had slightly higher, non-significant overlap.

The specimen was blood. V usage is TRBV5-1 and J usage is TRBJ2-1; 7 bases agree with TRBD2. This sequence was found in a boy younger than 18 in good health. The CDR3 is CASSLDGGFYNEQFF. The CDR3 DNA follows: TGCGCCAGCAGCCTAGACGGGGGGTTTTACAATGAGCAGTTCTTC.